The 8 T cell receptor beta chains listed next were all sequenced from one sample in a study of identical twins. One entry per CDR3 protein, called by TCRdb with MiXCR from the 5' RACE reads. In the table there are about 730,000 distinct CDR3 sequences, roughly 20% of which are singletons. This same sample was also part of a study on T cells expressing NK-cell markers.

Sequencing was done on a sample of PBMCs. Receptors originate from a young woman in good health.

This clonotype appeared a few times. The J gene is TRBJ2-7, the V gene TRBV29-1; 8 positions agree with TRBD2. CDR1 is SQVTM and CDR2 is ANQGSEA in the germline V gene. This CDR3 is 14 amino acids long. V shed 6 bases, J shed 2 bases, and the junction held 9 bases outside the gene matches. The CDR3 is CSVQTSGGTYEQYF. DNA of the CDR3: TGCAGCGTCCAAACTAGCGGCGGAACCTACGAGCAGTACTTC.

This clonotype was detected only a few times. CDR3 DNA sequence: TGCAGCGTTTGGGAACGGTCCTCTGGAAACACCATATATTTT. Amino acids: CSVWERSSGNTIYF. The V gene is TRBV29-1, the J gene TRBJ1-3, with D uncertain. From germline, CDR1 is SQVTM and CDR2 ANQGSEA. There are 14 residues in the CDR3. V was shortened by 5 bases and J by 0 bases, with 11 bases between the two germline ends.

Details on this clonotype: The germline gene is not matched at one end of the junction; a read error may be the cause. J is TRBJ2-7 and V is TRBV10-3; the D gene is possibly TRBD1 (6 bases). CDR1 is ENHRY, CDR2 SYGVKD, per germline. CDR3 length: 13 residues. The CDR3 nucleotides are TGTGCCATCATGTTGACAGGTTCCTTCGAGCAGTACTTC. This gives the protein CAIMLTGSFEQYF.

CDR3 in amino acids: CASSPISIAGEQFF. CDR3 bases: TGTGCCAGCTCACCGATATCGATCGCAGGTGAGCAGTTCTTC. V is TRBV18 and J is TRBJ2-1; D not certain. V lost 3 bases to trimming and J lost 9 bases, with 15 bases between them. The CDR3 has 14 amino acids. CDR1 and CDR2 from the germline V gene are KGHSH and LQKENI.

The V gene is TRBV10-3, the J gene TRBJ2-1; D may be TRBD2 (5 bases). CDR1 ENHRY and CDR2 SYGVKD come from the germline V gene. V was shortened by 8 bases and J by 5 bases, with 25 bases between the two germline ends. The CDR3 is made up of 17 amino acids. CDR3 residues: CAIYTGPSRRGDNEQFF. CDR3 DNA: TGTGCCATCTACACTGGGCCTAGCCGGCGTGGCGACAATGAGCAGTTCTTC.

The chain uses TRBV28 and TRBJ2-7; D gene ambiguous. Germline lookup yields CDR1 MDHEN and CDR2 SYDVKM. The CDR3 length is 12 residues. The V end was cut by 2 bases, the J end by 5 bases, with 7 bases between. The CDR3 region has the DNA TGTGCCAGCAGTTTAGTTTCGAACGAGCAGTACTTC. It specifies CASSLVSNEQYF.

The table lists this clonotype with many counts. The chain links TRBV12-3 or TRBV12-4 to TRBJ2-3; D may be TRBD2 (6 bases). The ends were cut back, 7 bases at V and 3 bases at J, with 14 bases in the middle. The CDR3 covers 14 residues. CDR3 nucleotide sequence: TGTGCCAGCATCCGGGGGAGACGAACAGATACGCAGTATTTT. Translation: CASIRGRRTDTQYF.

The chain is built from TRBV11-3 and TRBJ1-1; D is unresolved. CDR3 length equals 12 residues. The V gene lost 6 bases and the J gene lost 4 bases, with 9 bases spanning the gap. CDR1 SGHNT and CDR2 YENEEA come from the germline V gene. CDR3 region: CASRDSITEAFF. For the CDR3, the DNA is TGTGCCAGCAGGGACTCGATCACTGAAGCTTTCTTT.